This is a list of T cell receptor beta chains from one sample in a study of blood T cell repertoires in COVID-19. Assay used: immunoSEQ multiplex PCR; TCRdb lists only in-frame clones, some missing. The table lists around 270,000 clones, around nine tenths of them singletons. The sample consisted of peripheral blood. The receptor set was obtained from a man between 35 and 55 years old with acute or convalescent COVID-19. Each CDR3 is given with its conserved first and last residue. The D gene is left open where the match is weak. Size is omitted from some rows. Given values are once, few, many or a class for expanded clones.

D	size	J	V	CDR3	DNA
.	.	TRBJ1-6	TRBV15	CATSRDSNSPLHF	TGTGCCACCAGCAGGGACAGCAATTCACCCCTCCACTTT
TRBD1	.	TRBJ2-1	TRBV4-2	CASSLIPGQAYHEQFF	TGTGCCAGCAGCCTCATCCCGGGACAGGCCTATCATGAGCAGTTCTTC
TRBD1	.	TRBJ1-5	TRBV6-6	CASSSGQTSNQPQHF	TGTGCCAGCAGTTCGGGACAGACAAGCAATCAGCCCCAGCATTTT
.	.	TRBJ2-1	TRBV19	CASSIPYNEQFF	TGTGCCAGTAGTATTCCGTACAATGAGCAGTTCTTC
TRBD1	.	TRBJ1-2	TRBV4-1	CASSLGQGDGYTF	TGCGCCAGCAGCCTGGGACAGGGGGATGGCTACACCTTC
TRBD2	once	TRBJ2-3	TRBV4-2	CASSQDLAGVGDTQYF	TGTGCCAGCAGCCAAGATTTAGCGGGGGTGGGAGATACGCAGTATTTT
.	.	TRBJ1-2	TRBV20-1	CSAPGTLGYTF	TGCAGTGCACCCGGGACACTTGGCTACACCTTC
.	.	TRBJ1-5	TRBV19	CASSIRGNQPQHF	TGTGCCAGTAGTATCAGGGGCAATCAGCCCCAGCATTTT
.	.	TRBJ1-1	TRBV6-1	CASSLSGGNTEAFF	TGTGCCAGCAGTCTCTCGGGAGGGAACACTGAAGCTTTCTTT
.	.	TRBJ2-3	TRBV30	CAWSVRAATDTQYF	TGTGCCTGGAGTGTAAGAGCGGCGACAGATACGCAGTATTTT
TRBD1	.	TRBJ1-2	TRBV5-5	CASSLSPGGNYGYTF	TGTGCCAGCAGCTTGAGCCCAGGGGGTAACTATGGCTACACCTTC
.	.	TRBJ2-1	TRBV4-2	CASSQAGVPNEQFF	TGTGCCAGCAGCCAAGCGGGTGTCCCTAATGAGCAGTTCTTC
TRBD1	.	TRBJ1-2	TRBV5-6	CASSSPGTGHNGYTF	TGTGCCAGCAGCTCGCCCGGGACAGGGCACAATGGCTACACCTTC
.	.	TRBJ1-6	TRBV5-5	CASSFADYNSPLHF	TGTGCCAGCAGCTTTGCGGACTATAATTCACCCCTCCACTTT
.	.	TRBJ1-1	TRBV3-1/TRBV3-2	CASSRRQINTEAFF	TGTGCCAGCAGCCGCCGACAGATAAACACTGAAGCTTTCTTT
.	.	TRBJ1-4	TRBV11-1	CASSLPTQVGKLFF	TGTGCCAGCAGCTTACCAACCCAGGTCGGAAAACTGTTTTTT
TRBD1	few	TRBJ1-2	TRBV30	CAWSEGGAGYGYTF	TGTGCCTGGAGCGAAGGGGGCGCCGGCTATGGCTACACCTTC
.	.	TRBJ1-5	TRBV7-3	CASSLMRDQPQHF	TGTGCCAGCAGCTTAATGAGGGATCAGCCCCAGCATTTT
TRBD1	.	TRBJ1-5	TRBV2	CASNEQGASNQPQHF	TGTGCCAGCAACGAACAGGGGGCTAGCAATCAGCCCCAGCATTTT
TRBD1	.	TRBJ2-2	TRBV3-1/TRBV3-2	CASSQERQGSTGELFF	TGTGCCAGCAGCCAAGAAAGACAGGGTAGCACCGGGGAGCTGTTTTTT
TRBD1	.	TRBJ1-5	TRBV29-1	CSVGDRADQPQHF	TGCAGCGTTGGGGACAGGGCCGATCAGCCCCAGCATTTT
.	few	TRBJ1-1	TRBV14	CASSQVGGTEAFF	TGTGCCAGCAGCCAAGTGGGGGGCACTGAAGCTTTCTTT
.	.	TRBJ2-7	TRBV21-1	CASSKIPALRGSYEQYF	TGTGCCAGCAGCAAAATTCCAGCGCTACGAGGATCCTACGAGCAGTACTTC